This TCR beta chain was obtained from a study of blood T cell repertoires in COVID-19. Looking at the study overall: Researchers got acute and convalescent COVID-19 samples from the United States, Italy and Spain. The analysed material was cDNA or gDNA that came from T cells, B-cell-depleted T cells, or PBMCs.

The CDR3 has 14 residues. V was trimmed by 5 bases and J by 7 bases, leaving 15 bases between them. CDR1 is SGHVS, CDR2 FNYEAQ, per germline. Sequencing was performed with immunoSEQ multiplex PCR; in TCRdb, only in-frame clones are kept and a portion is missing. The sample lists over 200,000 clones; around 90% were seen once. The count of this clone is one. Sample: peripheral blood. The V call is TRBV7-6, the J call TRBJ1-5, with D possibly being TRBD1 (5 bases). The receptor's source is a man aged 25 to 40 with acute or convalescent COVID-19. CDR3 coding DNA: TGTGCCAGCAGCAAAGGAGGGGCCGGGCAGCCCCAGCATTTT. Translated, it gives CASSKGGAGQPQHF. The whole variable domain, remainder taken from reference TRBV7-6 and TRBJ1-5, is GAGVSQSPRYKVTKRGQDVALRCDPISGHVSLYWYRQALGQGPEFLTYFNYEAQQDKSGLPNDRFSAERPEGSISTLTIQRTEQRDSAMYRCASSKGGAGQPQHFGDGTRLSIL.